This is a list of T cell receptor beta chains from one sample in a study of T-cell reconstitution after alpha-beta-depleted transplantation in children. TCRdb used MiXCR to reprocess the PCR reads, holding one entry per CDR3 protein. The sample lists approximately 340,000 distinct CDR3 sequences, approximately 10% occurring once. Sequencing used PBMCs from the stem cell graft donor, obtained from the stem cell graft. The receptors here all came from a human donor who donated a stem cell graft to a child with acute lymphoblastic leukemia. Both conserved end residues are part of each CDR3. Each record gives: clone size, V gene, J gene, D gene, CDR3 length, CDR3 DNA, CDR3 protein. A D gene is named only where the DNA matches it firmly. Clone sizes are given selectively: once, few, many, or a class where the clone is expanded.

>few|TRBV12-3/TRBV12-4|TRBJ1-1|.|14
TGTGCCAGCAGTTTACATGGGGGGAACACTGAAGCTTTCTTT
CASSLHGGNTEAFF
>.|TRBV12-3/TRBV12-4|TRBJ1-2|.|14
TGTGCCAGCAGTTTCGCTACCGGCGGCTATGGCTACACCTTC
CASSFATGGYGYTF
>few|TRBV12-3/TRBV12-4|TRBJ2-1|.|14
TGTGCCAGCACCTCAAATGGCCCTCGGGTTGAGCAGTTCTTC
CASTSNGPRVEQFF
>few|TRBV4-3|TRBJ1-2|.|14
TGCGCCAGCAGCCAAGATCTAGGGCCTGGAGGCTACACCTTC
CASSQDLGPGGYTF
>few|TRBV20-1|TRBJ2-1|TRBD2|15
TGCAGTGCTAGCCGAGGACTAGCGAGCTACAATGAGCAGTTCTTC
CSASRGLASYNEQFF
>few|TRBV4-3|TRBJ1-2|.|13
TGCGCCAGCAGCCGAACGGCTAACTATGGCTACACCTTC
CASSRTANYGYTF
>many|TRBV6-1|TRBJ2-2|.|13
TGTGCCAGCAGTGAAGTTCAGGGCGGGGAGCTGTTTTTT
CASSEVQGGELFF
>.|TRBV5-6|TRBJ2-4|.|12
TGTGCCAGGACCATAGCCAAAAACATTCAGTACTTC
CARTIAKNIQYF
>.|TRBV6-2/TRBV6-3|TRBJ2-3|.|16
TGTGCCAGCAGCGGTATTGGGACTGGCCTAGTAGATACGCAGTATTTT
CASSGIGTGLVDTQYF
>few|TRBV4-1|TRBJ1-6|.|17
TGCGCCAGCAGCCAAGATGTGGACAGATCTTATAATTCACCCCTCCACTTT
CASSQDVDRSYNSPLHF
>few|TRBV20-1|TRBJ2-7|TRBD2|16
TGCAGAGCGGGGCTAGCGGGGGAGGGGAGCTCCTACGAGCAGTACTTC
CRAGLAGEGSSYEQYF
>few|TRBV7-2|TRBJ2-1|.|15
TGTGCCAGCAGCTCGATCGGGACTGGTAACAATGAGCAGTTCTTC
CASSSIGTGNNEQFF
>.|TRBV9|TRBJ2-5|.|15
TGTGCCAGCAGCTCCGGGACCTTGGCTGGAGAGACCCAGTACTTC
CASSSGTLAGETQYF
>.|TRBV3-1|TRBJ2-2|TRBD2|17
TGTGCCAGCAGCCATTTAGGAGGGAGGGGGAACACCGGGGAGCTGTTTTTT
CASSHLGGRGNTGELFF
>.|TRBV20-1|TRBJ1-2|TRBD1|13
TGCAGTGCTCCCGGGACAGGGGAGCATGGCTACACCTTC
CSAPGTGEHGYTF